This passage covers 7 T cell receptor beta chains from one sample sequenced in a study of blood T cell repertoires in COVID-19. The assay was immunoSEQ multiplex PCR, and TCRdb's table has in-frame clones only and misses some. The sample yields approximately 180,000 clones, around 82% seen once. Sequencing was done on a sample of PBMCs or T cells enriched from blood (not recorded which). These receptors originate from a woman in her sixties or seventies with acute COVID-19.

This rearrangement joins TRBV5-6 to TRBJ1-4, with 10 bases matching TRBD1. The V and J ends lost 2 bases and 6 bases, in that order; junction bases with no gene match: 4. Germline V gives CDR1 SGHDT, CDR2 YYEEEE. The CDR3 totals 15 residues. CDR3 sequence reads: CASSFTGTGDEKLFF. DNA for the CDR3: TGTGCCAGCAGCTTTACCGGGACAGGGGATGAAAAACTGTTTTTT.

The chain employs TRBV28 and TRBJ2-7, with a weak D call TRBD2 (5 bases). Trimming stripped 2 bases from V and 3 bases from J, with 8 bases between. CDR3 length: 13 amino acids. The germline V gene encodes CDR1 MDHEN and CDR2 SYDVKM. This chain's CDR3 is CASSLGEIYEQYV. The CDR3 region has the DNA TGTGCCAGCAGTTTAGGGGAGATCTACGAGCAGTACGTC.

The chain couples TRBV9 to TRBJ2-2, with D perhaps matching TRBD2 (7 bases). The V and J ends lost 0 bases and 5 bases respectively, with 11 bases between them. The length of the CDR3 is 15 residues. Germline V gene sequence: CDR1 SGDLS, CDR2 YYNGEE. In DNA, the CDR3 is TGTGCCAGCAGCGTAGCGGGGGGCCGAACCGGGGAGCTGTTTTTT. Protein: CASSVAGGRTGELFF.

This chain joins TRBV7-9 and TRBJ2-3; D might be TRBD2 (6 bases). CDR1 is SEHNR, CDR2 FQNEAQ, per germline (reference sequence). The CDR3 totals 17 residues. V was shortened by 2 bases and J by 1 base, with 16 bases between the two germline ends. DNA for the CDR3: TGTGCCAGCAGCTTAAAAGGGTTTGGCGGGGGCACAGATACGCAGTATTTT. This sequence encodes CASSLKGFGGGTDTQYF.

This chain uses TRBV7-6 with TRBJ2-7, with 8 positions matching TRBD1. The germline V gene encodes CDR1 SGHVS and CDR2 FNYEAQ. V gave up 2 bases and J gave up 5 bases; unmatched junction bases: 8. The CDR3 runs 15 residues. CDR3 sequence (DNA): TGTGCCAGCAGCTTATTAACGGACAGGGTAGACGAGCAGTACGTC. It is translated as CASSLLTDRVDEQYV.

J is TRBJ1-6 and V is TRBV30, with D possibly matching TRBD1 (6 bases). This CDR3 spans 14 amino acids. Germline-derived CDR1 and CDR2 are GTSNPN and SVGIG (reference sequence). Trimming cost V 5 bases and J 7 bases, with 15 bases left between them. In DNA, the CDR3 is TGTGCCTGGGGCCACAGGGTTGGCAATTCACCCCTCCACTTT. Its protein is CAWGHRVGNSPLHF. Combining the CDR3 with reference TRBV30 and TRBJ1-6 gives the whole variable domain SQTIHQWPATLVQPVGSPLSLECTVEGTSNPNLYWYRQAAGRGLQLLFYSVGIGQISSEVPQNLSASRPQDRQFILSSKKLLLSDSGFYLCAWGHRVGNSPLHFGNGTRLTVT.

This clone was seen a few times. V gene TRBV28 combines with J gene TRBJ1-5; perhaps TRBD1 as D (6 bases). The CDR3 consists of 17 residues. V was clipped by 3 bases and J by 1 base, with 16 bases between them. Per germline, CDR1 MDHEN and CDR2 SYDVKM. CDR3 coding DNA: TGTGCCAGCAGTTTTAATCGGCTGGACAGAAGCAATCAGCCCCAGCATTTT. Translating it yields CASSFNRLDRSNQPQHF. The whole variable domain, remainder taken from reference TRBV28 and TRBJ1-5, is DVKVTQSSRYLVKRTGEKVFLECVQDMDHENMFWYRQDPGLGLRLIYFSYDVKMKEKGDIPEGYSVSREKKERFSLILESASTNQTSMYLCASSFNRLDRSNQPQHFGDGTRLSIL.